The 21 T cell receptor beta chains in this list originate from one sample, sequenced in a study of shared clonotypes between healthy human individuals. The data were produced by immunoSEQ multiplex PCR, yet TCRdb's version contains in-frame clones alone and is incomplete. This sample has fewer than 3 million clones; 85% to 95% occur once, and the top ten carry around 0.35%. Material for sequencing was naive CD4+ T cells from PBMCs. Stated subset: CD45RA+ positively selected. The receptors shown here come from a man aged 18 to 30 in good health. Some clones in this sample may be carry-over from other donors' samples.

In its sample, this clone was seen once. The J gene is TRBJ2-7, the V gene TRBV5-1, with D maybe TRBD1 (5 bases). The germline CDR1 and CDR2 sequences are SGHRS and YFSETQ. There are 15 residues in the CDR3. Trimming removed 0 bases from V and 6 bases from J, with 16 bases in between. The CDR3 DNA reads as TGCGCCAGCAGCTTGGCCGACGTCTGGGGCGGCGAGCAGTACTTC. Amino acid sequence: CASSLADVWGGEQYF.

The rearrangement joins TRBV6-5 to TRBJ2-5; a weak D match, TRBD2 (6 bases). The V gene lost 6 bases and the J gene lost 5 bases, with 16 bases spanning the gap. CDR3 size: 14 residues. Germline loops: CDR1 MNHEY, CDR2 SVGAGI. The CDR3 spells CASRRQGGSETQYF. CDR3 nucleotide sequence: TGTGCCAGCAGGAGGCAGGGAGGCTCGGAGACCCAGTACTTC.

The CDR3 nucleotides read TGTGCCATCAGTGATTTAGGGTCGGGGGGTATGAACACTGAAGCTTTCTTT. Protein product: CAISDLGSGGMNTEAFF. The rearrangement uses TRBV10-3 and TRBJ1-1; a possible D gene is TRBD1 (5 bases). Germline V gene sequence: CDR1 ENHRY, CDR2 SYGVKD. This CDR3 has 17 residues. The V end lost 3 bases, the J end lost 0 bases, and 17 bases lay between the germline ends.

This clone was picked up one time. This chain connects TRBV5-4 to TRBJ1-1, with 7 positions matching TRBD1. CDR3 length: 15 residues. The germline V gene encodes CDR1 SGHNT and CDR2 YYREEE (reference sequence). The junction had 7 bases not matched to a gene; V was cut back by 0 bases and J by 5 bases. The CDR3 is CASSLAETGRTEAFF. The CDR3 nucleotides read TGTGCCAGCAGCTTGGCCGAGACAGGGAGGACTGAAGCTTTCTTT.

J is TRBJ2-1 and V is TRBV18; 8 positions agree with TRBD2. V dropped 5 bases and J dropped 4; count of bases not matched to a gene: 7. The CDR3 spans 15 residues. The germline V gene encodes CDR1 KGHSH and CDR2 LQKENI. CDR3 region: CASSISLAEYNEQFF. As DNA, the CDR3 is TGTGCCAGCTCAATATCACTAGCGGAGTACAATGAGCAGTTCTTC.

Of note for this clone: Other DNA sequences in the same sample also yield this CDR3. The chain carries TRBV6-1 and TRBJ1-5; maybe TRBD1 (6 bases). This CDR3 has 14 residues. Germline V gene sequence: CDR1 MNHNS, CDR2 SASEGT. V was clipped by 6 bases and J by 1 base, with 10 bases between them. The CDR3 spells CASRQGPSNQPQHF. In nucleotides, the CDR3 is TGTGCCAGCAGACAGGGACCGAGCAATCAGCCCCAGCATTTT.

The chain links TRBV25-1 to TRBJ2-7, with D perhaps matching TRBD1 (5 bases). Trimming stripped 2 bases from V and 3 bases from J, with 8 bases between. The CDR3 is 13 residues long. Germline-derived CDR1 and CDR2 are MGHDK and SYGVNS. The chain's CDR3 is CASSEQGFYEQYF. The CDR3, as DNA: TGTGCCAGCAGTGAACAGGGATTCTACGAGCAGTACTTC.

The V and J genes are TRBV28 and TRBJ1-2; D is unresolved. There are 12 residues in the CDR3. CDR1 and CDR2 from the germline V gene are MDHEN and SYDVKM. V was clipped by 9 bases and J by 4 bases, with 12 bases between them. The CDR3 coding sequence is TGTGCCAGGGTAGATACTCCCTATGGCTACACCTTC. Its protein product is CARVDTPYGYTF.

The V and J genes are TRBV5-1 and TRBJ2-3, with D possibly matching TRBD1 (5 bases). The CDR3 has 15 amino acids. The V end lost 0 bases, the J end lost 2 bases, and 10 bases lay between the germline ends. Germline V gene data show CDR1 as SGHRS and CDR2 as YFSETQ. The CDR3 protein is CASSLVTGNTDTQYF. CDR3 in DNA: TGCGCCAGCAGCTTGGTCACAGGAAACACAGATACGCAGTATTTT.

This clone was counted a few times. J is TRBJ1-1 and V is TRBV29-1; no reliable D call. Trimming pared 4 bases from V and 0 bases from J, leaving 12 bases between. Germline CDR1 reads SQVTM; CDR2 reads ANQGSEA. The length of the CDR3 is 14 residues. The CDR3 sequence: CSVGLQTLNTEAFF. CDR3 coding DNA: TGCAGCGTTGGGTTACAGACCTTGAACACTGAAGCTTTCTTT.

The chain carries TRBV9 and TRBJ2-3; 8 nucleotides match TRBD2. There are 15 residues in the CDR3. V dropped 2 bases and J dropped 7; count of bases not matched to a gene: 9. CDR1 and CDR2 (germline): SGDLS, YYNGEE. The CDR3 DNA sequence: TGTGCCAGCAGCGTGTCAGCGGGGGTCCTACATACGCAGTATTTT. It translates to CASSVSAGVLHTQYF.

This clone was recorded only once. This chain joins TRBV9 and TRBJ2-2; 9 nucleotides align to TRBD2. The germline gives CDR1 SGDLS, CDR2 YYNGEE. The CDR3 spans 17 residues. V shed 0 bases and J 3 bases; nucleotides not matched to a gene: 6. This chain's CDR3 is CASSVVEAGGYTGELFF. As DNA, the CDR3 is TGTGCCAGCAGCGTAGTGGAAGCGGGAGGATACACCGGGGAGCTGTTTTTT.

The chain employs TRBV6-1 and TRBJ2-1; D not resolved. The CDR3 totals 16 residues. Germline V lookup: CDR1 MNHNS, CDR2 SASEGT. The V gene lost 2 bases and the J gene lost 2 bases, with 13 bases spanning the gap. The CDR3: CASSEPITKPYNEQFF. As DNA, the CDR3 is TGTGCCAGCAGTGAACCAATAACAAAACCCTACAATGAGCAGTTCTTC.

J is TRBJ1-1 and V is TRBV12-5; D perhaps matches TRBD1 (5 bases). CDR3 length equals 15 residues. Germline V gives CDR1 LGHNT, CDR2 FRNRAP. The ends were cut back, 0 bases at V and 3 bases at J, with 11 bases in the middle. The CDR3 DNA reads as TGTGCTAGTGGTTTGGTACGGGGGAGGTACACTGAAGCTTTCTTT. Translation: CASGLVRGRYTEAFF.

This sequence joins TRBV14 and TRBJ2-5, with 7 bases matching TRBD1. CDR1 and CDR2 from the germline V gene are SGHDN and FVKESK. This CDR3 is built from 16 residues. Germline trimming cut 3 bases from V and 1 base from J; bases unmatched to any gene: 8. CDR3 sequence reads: CASSQLGTVSQETQYF. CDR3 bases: TGTGCCAGCAGCCAGCTCGGGACAGTATCCCAAGAGACCCAGTACTTC.

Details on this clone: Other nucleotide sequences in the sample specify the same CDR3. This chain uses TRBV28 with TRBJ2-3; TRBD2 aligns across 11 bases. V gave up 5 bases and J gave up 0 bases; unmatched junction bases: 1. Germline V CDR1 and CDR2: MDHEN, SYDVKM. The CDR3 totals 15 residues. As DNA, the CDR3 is TGTGCCAGCAGTCTAGCGGGGGGAAGCACAGATACGCAGTATTTT. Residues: CASSLAGGSTDTQYF.

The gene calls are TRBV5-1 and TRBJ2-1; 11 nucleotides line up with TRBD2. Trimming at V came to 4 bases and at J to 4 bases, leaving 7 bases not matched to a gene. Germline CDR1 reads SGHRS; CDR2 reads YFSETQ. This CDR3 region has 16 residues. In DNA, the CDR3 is TGCGCCAGCAGCCGCGGACTAGCGGGCGTTTACAATGAGCAGTTCTTC. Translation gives CASSRGLAGVYNEQFF.

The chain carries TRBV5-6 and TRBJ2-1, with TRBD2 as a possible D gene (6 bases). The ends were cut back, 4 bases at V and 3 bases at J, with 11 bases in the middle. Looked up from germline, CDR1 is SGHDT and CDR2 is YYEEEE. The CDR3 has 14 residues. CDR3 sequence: CASSRGLFYNEQFF. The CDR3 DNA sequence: TGTGCCAGCAGCAGGGGACTCTTCTACAATGAGCAGTTCTTC.

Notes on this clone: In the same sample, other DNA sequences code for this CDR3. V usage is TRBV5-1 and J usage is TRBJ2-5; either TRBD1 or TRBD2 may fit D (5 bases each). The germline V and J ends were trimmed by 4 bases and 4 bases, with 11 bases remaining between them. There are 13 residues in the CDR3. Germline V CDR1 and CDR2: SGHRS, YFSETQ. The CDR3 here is CASSPGPTETQYF. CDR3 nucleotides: TGCGCCAGCAGCCCGGGACCAACAGAGACCCAGTACTTC.

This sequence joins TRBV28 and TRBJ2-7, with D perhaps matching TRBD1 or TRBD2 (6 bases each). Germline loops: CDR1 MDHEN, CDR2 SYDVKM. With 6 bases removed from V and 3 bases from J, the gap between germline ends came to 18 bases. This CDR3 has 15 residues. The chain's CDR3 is CASSSRGLAFYEQYF. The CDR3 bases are TGTGCCAGCAGCAGCAGGGGACTCGCGTTCTACGAGCAGTACTTC.

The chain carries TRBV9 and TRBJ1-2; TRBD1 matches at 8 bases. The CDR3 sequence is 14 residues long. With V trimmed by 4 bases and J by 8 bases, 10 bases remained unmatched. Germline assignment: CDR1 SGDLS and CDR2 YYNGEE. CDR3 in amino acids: CASSPGQAQGGYTF. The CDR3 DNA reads TGTGCCAGCAGCCCGGGACAGGCCCAAGGCGGCTACACCTTC.